What follows are 21 T cell receptor beta chains derived from one specimen sequenced in a study of T cells of healthy individuals. TCRdb re-analysed the 5' RACE reads in MiXCR, keeping a single row per CDR3 protein. The repertoire holds about 60,000 distinct CDR3 sequences, 15% to 20% seen once, with about 4.7% in the top ten. These receptors all stem from a human donor in good health.

This clonotype was observed many times. This sequence joins TRBV5-1 and TRBJ2-1, with no clear D. Germline V gene lookup returns CDR1 SGHRS and CDR2 YFSETQ. Trimming took off 5 bases at V and 1 base at J, with 7 bases between the two ends. This CDR3 has 13 amino acids. The CDR3 loop reads CASSRESYNEQFF. CDR3 DNA sequence: TGCGCCAGCAGTCGAGAATCCTACAATGAGCAGTTCTTC.

This clonotype was seen a handful of times. V and J are TRBV28 and TRBJ2-7; the D gene is possibly TRBD2 (5 bases). In germline, CDR1 is MDHEN, CDR2 SYDVKM. The CDR3 contains 16 residues. The ends were cut back, 7 bases at V and 2 bases at J, with 21 bases in the middle. The CDR3 loop is CASTSSGIRLPYEQYF. CDR3 in DNA: TGTGCCAGCACCTCCTCGGGGATACGGCTACCCTACGAGCAGTACTTC.

This clonotype was found many times. The genes are TRBV24-1 and TRBJ1-2; no firm D call. Trimming removed 2 bases at V and 8 bases at J, with 11 bases between. The germline CDR1 and CDR2 sequences are KGHDR and SFDVKD. The CDR3 contains 13 residues. The CDR3, as DNA: TGTGCCACCAGTGATTCCGCGGACTCCGGCTACACCTTC. Residues: CATSDSADSGYTF.

This clonotype has ten or more counts. This chain's CDR3 is CASSHPSGQETQYF. The CDR3 coding sequence is TGTGCCAGCAGCCATCCTAGCGGTCAAGAGACCCAGTACTTC. This sequence joins TRBV7-9 and TRBJ2-5, with 7 bases aligning to TRBD2. Unmatched junction bases numbered 5, after V lost 5 bases and J lost 2 bases. The CDR3 spans 14 residues. Germline loops: CDR1 SEHNR, CDR2 FQNEAQ (reference sequence).

The rearrangement links TRBV10-2 to TRBJ2-5, with D hard to call. Per germline, CDR1 WSHSY and CDR2 SAAADI. The V end lost 6 bases, the J end lost 3 bases, and 11 bases lay between the germline ends. This CDR3 spans 13 amino acids. The chain's CDR3 is CASSPRTEETQYF. CDR3 nucleotide sequence: TGCGCCAGCAGCCCCAGGACGGAAGAGACCCAGTACTTC.

There are many counts of this clonotype. The chain couples TRBV29-1 to TRBJ2-5; possibly TRBD1 or TRBD2 for D (5 bases each). The CDR3 loop spans 14 amino acids. Per germline, CDR1 SQVTM and CDR2 ANQGSEA. V lost 2 bases and J lost 1, with 11 bases in between. CDR3: CSVEIYGGQETQYF. The CDR3 DNA sequence: TGCAGCGTTGAAATCTATGGGGGCCAAGAGACCCAGTACTTC.

This clonotype appeared many times. CDR3 DNA: TGTGCCTCATACAGGGGGGTGATGACAGATACGCAGTATTTT. It is translated as CASYRGVMTDTQYF. This chain uses TRBV30 with TRBJ2-3; 8 positions agree with TRBD1. There are 14 residues in the CDR3. Germline-derived CDR1 and CDR2 are GTSNPN and SVGIG (reference sequence). Trimming took 7 bases from V and 3 from J; bases not matched to a gene: 9.

V gene TRBV20-1 combines with J gene TRBJ2-3; D might be TRBD1 (7 bases). The V end lost 1 base, the J end lost 2 bases, and 19 bases lay between the germline ends. The germline V gene has CDR1 DFQATT and CDR2 SNEGSKA (reference sequence). This CDR3 is 17 amino acids long. The CDR3 DNA reads as TGCAGTGCTAGAGCGGCAGGGGGGACGTCCTACACAGATACGCAGTATTTT. Its protein product is CSARAAGGTSYTDTQYF.

This clonotype is medium-sized in the sample. V is TRBV20-1 and J is TRBJ1-2; a possible D gene is TRBD1 (5 bases). V lost 5 bases to trimming and J lost 1 base, with 14 bases between them. CDR3 length: 14 residues. CDR1 and CDR2 (germline): DFQATT, SNEGSKA (reference sequence). Here the CDR3 DNA reads TGCAGTGCTGCGCAGGGTGGATATAACTATGGCTACACCTTC. Amino acids: CSAAQGGYNYGYTF.

This clonotype was found a few times. The V gene is TRBV7-2, the J gene TRBJ2-2; 11 positions agree with TRBD2. CDR1 SGHTA and CDR2 FQGNSA come from the germline V gene. The length of the CDR3 is 16 residues. Trimming removed 5 bases from V and 0 bases from J; junction bases left unmatched: 2. The CDR3 loop is CASSISGGANTGELFF. The CDR3 DNA sequence: TGTGCCAGCAGCATTAGCGGGGGGGCGAACACCGGGGAGCTGTTTTTT.

The chain carries TRBV7-9 and TRBJ2-3; D is ambiguous. The V end was cut by 4 bases, the J end by 2 bases, with 7 bases between. This CDR3 has 13 residues. Germline-derived CDR1 and CDR2 are SEHNR and FQNEAQ (reference sequence). The CDR3 region is CASSSPDTDTQYF. The CDR3 DNA follows: TGTGCCAGCAGCTCCCCCGACACAGATACGCAGTATTTT.

This clonotype was seen at least ten times. This chain joins TRBV7-2 and TRBJ1-5; 7 bases are a match to TRBD1. The V gene's germline CDR1 is SGHTA and CDR2 FQGNSA. The CDR3 runs to 13 residues. J gave up 7 bases and V 5 bases, and 5 bases lay outside the gene matches. The CDR3 DNA is TGTGCCAGCAGCGGAAGACAGGGACAGCCCCAGCATTTT. It specifies CASSGRQGQPQHF. Based on the CDR3 plus reference TRBV7-2 and TRBJ1-5, the full variable domain is GAGVSQSPSNKVTEKGKDVELRCDPISGHTALYWYRQSLGQGLEFLIYFQGNSAPDKSGLPSDRFSAERTGGSVSTLTIQRTQQEDSAVYLCASSGRQGQPQHFGDGTRLSIL.

This clonotype was counted between two and nine times. The chain recombines TRBV4-3 with TRBJ2-7; a possible D gene is TRBD2 (6 bases). Trimming cost V 0 bases and J 2 bases, with 14 bases left between them. CDR3 length: 16 amino acids. The germline V gene has CDR1 LGHNA and CDR2 YSLEER. The CDR3 spells CASSQEIGDLPYEQYF. CDR3 coding DNA: TGCGCCAGCAGCCAAGAAATCGGGGACTTACCCTACGAGCAGTACTTC.

In its sample, this clonotype was seen a few times. The J gene is TRBJ2-1, the V gene TRBV20-1; D perhaps matches TRBD2 (7 bases). V was trimmed by 6 bases and J by 5 bases, leaving 17 bases between them. This CDR3 has 14 residues. Germline CDR1 is DFQATT and CDR2 is SNEGSKA (reference sequence). The CDR3, as DNA: TGCAGTGCCCTTCGGGGGCGGGAGCACAATGAGCAGTTCTTC. Its protein is CSALRGREHNEQFF.

This clonotype showed up just a few times. The rearrangement uses TRBV27 and TRBJ2-3; the D is unclear. Germline V gives CDR1 MNHEY, CDR2 SMNVEV (reference sequence). The V and J ends lost 5 bases and 4 bases respectively, with 10 bases between them. The CDR3 runs to 13 residues. CDR3 residues: CASSLNGPDTQYF. The CDR3 DNA follows: TGTGCCAGCAGTCTTAATGGTCCAGATACGCAGTATTTT.

Worth noting for this clonotype: Since a much larger clone is just one base distant, this may be a read error. The rearrangement joins TRBV10-2 to TRBJ2-6; 9 positions match TRBD1. CDR3 length: 17 residues. Germline V lookup: CDR1 WSHSY, CDR2 SAAADI. The V and J ends lost 8 bases and 2 bases, in that order; junction bases with no gene match: 10. CDR3 protein: CASGSQGARPGANVLTF. For the CDR3, the DNA is TGCGCCAGCGGATCACAGGGGGCCCGTCCTGGGGCCAACGTCCTGACTTTC.

This clonotype was counted ten times or more. The rearrangement links TRBV6-6 to TRBJ2-2; D unresolved. The CDR3 runs to 12 residues. The germline V gene has CDR1 MNHNY and CDR2 SVGAGI (reference sequence). Trimming took 8 bases from V and 5 from J, leaving 9 bases between them. The DNA for the CDR3 is TGTGCCAGCCCCGCGGATACCGGGGAGCTGTTTTTT. It yields the protein CASPADTGELFF.

The V call is TRBV7-9, the J call TRBJ2-2, with D unresolved. This CDR3 is built from 14 residues. V lost 3 bases to trimming and J lost 5 bases, with 10 bases between them. In germline, CDR1 is SEHNR, CDR2 FQNEAQ (reference sequence). CDR3 loop: CASSFQQRTGELFF. DNA for the CDR3: TGTGCCAGCAGCTTTCAACAGAGGACCGGGGAGCTGTTTTTT.

This clonotype showed up many times. The chain is built from TRBV19 and TRBJ1-2; no definite D call. Germline CDR1 reads LNHDA; CDR2 reads SQIVND (reference sequence). The CDR3 length is 17 residues. Deletions cut 7 bases from V and 0 bases from J, with 21 bases between. CDR3 in DNA: TGTGCCAGTAATGACCAATCCGGGAACTCAGCTAACTATGGCTACACCTTC. This encodes CASNDQSGNSANYGYTF.

This clonotype appeared many times. The genes are TRBV18 and TRBJ2-5; 9 bases agree with TRBD2. Looked up from germline, CDR1 is KGHSH and CDR2 is LQKENI. The V segment lost 6 bases and the J segment 4 bases; nucleotides outside the gene matches: 9. This CDR3 has 15 residues. The CDR3: CASSPGTSSRETQYF. The CDR3, as DNA: TGTGCCAGCTCGCCCGGGACTAGCTCCCGAGAGACCCAGTACTTC. Full variable domain (rest looked up from reference TRBV18 and TRBJ2-5): NAGVMQNPRHLVRRRGQEARLRCSPMKGHSHVYWYRQLPEEGLKFMVYLQKENIIDESGMPKERFSAEFPKEGPSILRIQQVVRGDSAAYFCASSPGTSSRETQYFGPGTRLLVL.

This clonotype was detected many times. The chain employs TRBV7-2 and TRBJ2-1; tentatively, D is TRBD2 (5 bases). The V gene lost 6 bases and the J gene lost 7 bases, with 13 bases spanning the gap. Germline V gene data show CDR1 as SGHTA and CDR2 as FQGNSA. This CDR3 has 13 residues. The CDR3 spells CASRVLDRNEQFF. CDR3 sequence (DNA): TGTGCCAGCAGAGTACTAGATCGGAATGAGCAGTTCTTC.